The 8 T cell receptor beta chains in this list originate from one sample, sequenced in a study of shared clonotypes between healthy human individuals. Method: immunoSEQ multiplex PCR; TCRdb's copy keeps in-frame clones and lacks some. Of over 2 million clones listed, just under 95% are singletons. Naive-designated CD8 cells lacked CD45RO, were positively enriched for CCR7, and omitted terminally differentiated effector memory CD45RA+ cells. Sample: naive CD8+ T cells sorted from blood. All receptors derive from a young man in good health.

This chain uses TRBV21-1 with TRBJ1-4. TRBV21-1 is a recognized pseudogene. CDR3 length: 12 amino acids. CDR3 sequence (DNA): TGTGCCAGCAGCGAGGAGGATGAAAAACTGTTTTTT. Translated, it gives CASSEEDEKLFF.

This chain uses TRBV6-4 with TRBJ2-5, with TRBD2 matching 9 bases. The V gene's germline CDR1 is MRHNA and CDR2 SNTAGT. CDR3 length: 16 residues. V lost 0 bases to trimming and J lost 1 base; unmatched junction nucleotides: 3. The CDR3 bases are TGTGCCAGCAGTGACTCTAATAGCGGGAGCCAAGAGACCCAGTACTTC. Translation: CASSDSNSGSQETQYF.

This chain joins TRBV7-9 and TRBJ2-7; D might be TRBD2 (5 bases). This CDR3 contains 16 residues. The germline CDR1 and CDR2 sequences are SEHNR and FQNEAQ (reference sequence). Between the trimmed V and J ends, which lost 5 bases and 1 base, there was a span of 18 bases. CDR3 nucleotides: TGTGCCAGCAGCCCCGTCTCGGGAAAACCATCCTACGAGCAGTACTTC. Its translation is CASSPVSGKPSYEQYF. Filled out from reference TRBV7-9 and TRBJ2-7, the complete variable domain reads DTGVSQNPRHKITKRGQNVTFRCDPISEHNRLYWYRQTLGQGPEFLTYFQNEAQLEKSRLLSDRFSAERPKGSFSTLEIQRTEQGDSAMYLCASSPVSGKPSYEQYFGPGTRLTVT.

The rearrangement joins TRBV4-1 to TRBJ2-7; D uncertain. CDR1 and CDR2 from the germline V gene are MGHRA and YSYEKL. Trimming shortened V by 2 bases and J by 0 bases, and 8 bases separated the two germline ends. CDR3 length equals 14 residues. This CDR3 reads CASSQSLNSYEQYF. In DNA, the CDR3 is TGCGCCAGCAGCCAATCCCTAAACTCCTACGAGCAGTACTTC.

The genes are TRBV27 and TRBJ1-2; D perhaps matches TRBD1 (5 bases). Germline CDR1 MNHEY, CDR2 SMNVEV (reference sequence). The V and J ends lost 3 bases and 2 bases respectively, with 22 bases between them. This CDR3 has 18 residues. CDR3 bases: TGTGCCAGCAGTTTCCAAAAAGAGACCAGACAGAAGAACTATGGCTACACCTTC. Its protein product is CASSFQKETRQKNYGYTF.

The rearrangement uses TRBV25-1 and TRBJ2-6; D is perhaps TRBD1 (7 bases). Germline CDR1 reads MGHDK; CDR2 reads SYGVNS. Trimming pared 9 bases from V and 4 bases from J, leaving 25 bases between. The CDR3 is 18 amino acids. The CDR3 is CARGGDREPSEGANVLTF. The CDR3 DNA follows: TGTGCCAGGGGAGGTGACAGGGAACCGTCGGAAGGGGCCAACGTCCTGACTTTC. Drawing the rest from reference TRBV25-1 and TRBJ2-6, the complete variable domain is EADIYQTPRYLVIGTGKKITLECSQTMGHDKMYWYQQDPGMELHLIHYSYGVNSTEKGDLSSESTVSRIRTEHFPLTLESARPSHTSQYLCARGGDREPSEGANVLTFGAGSRLTVL.

The genes are TRBV11-2 and TRBJ2-7; the D is unclear. Germline values: CDR1 SGHAT, CDR2 FQNNGV. V was trimmed by 0 bases and J by 3 bases, leaving 6 bases between them. There are 13 residues in the CDR3. In nucleotides, the CDR3 is TGTGCCAGCAGCTTAGATATCAGCTACGAGCAGTACTTC. Its protein product is CASSLDISYEQYF.

J is TRBJ2-7 and V is TRBV27; D unclear. Looked up from germline, CDR1 is MNHEY and CDR2 is SMNVEV (reference sequence). CDR3 length: 16 residues. Between the trimmed V and J ends, which lost 3 bases and 2 bases, there was a span of 17 bases. As DNA, the CDR3 is TGTGCCAGCAGTTTGGTGGGGAATGGGGTCCCCTACGAGCAGTACTTC. Its protein is CASSLVGNGVPYEQYF.